This TCR beta chain was obtained from a study of breast tumors, draining lymph nodes, adjacent tissues. This clonotype was counted a few times. Its antigen is unknown. The CDR3 runs 16 residues. Germline V gives CDR1 DFQATT, CDR2 SNEGSKA (reference sequence). The ends were cut back, 5 bases at V and 4 bases at J, with 23 bases in the middle. Overall study findings and caveats: Luminal-like breast cancer showed significantly greater tumor-nontumor repertoire similarity than basal-like breast cancer did. Most tumor T cells seemingly derive from lymph node, then expand in tumor.

Breast cancer patients provided tissue from their axillary draining lymph nodes. TCRdb re-called the multiplex PCR reads with MiXCR, one entry per CDR3 protein. This sample has roughly 100,000 distinct CDR3 sequences, with 30% found just once. The chain is built from TRBV20-1 and TRBJ2-5, with D tentatively TRBD1 or TRBD2 (7 bases each). Sequenced material: axillary lymph node tissue. This TCR derives from a female donor with breast cancer. Some clones in this sample may be carry-over from other donors' samples. CDR3 sequence: CSAYRGSAGAGETQYF. The CDR3 DNA is TGCAGTGCTTACAGGGGTTCTGCGGGGGCTGGAGAGACCCAGTACTTC.